This TCR beta chain emerged from a study of T cell clones after liver transplantation. Turning to the study itself: Post-transplant blood was tracked for graft-donor-reactive T cell clones identified in a pre-transplant mixed lymphocyte reaction. Apart from a few HCV-positive recipients, transplants were for non-autoimmune, non-viral reasons. Timepoints were pre-transplant, pre-withdrawal, and after withdrawal was completed or failed.

Of note for this clone: Its antigen is not known.

Sequencing was performed with immunoSEQ multiplex PCR; in TCRdb, only in-frame clones are kept and a portion is missing. The data show 70,000 to 85,000 clones, with 80% seen just once and approximately 0.6% held by the top ten. Study conclusions and caveats: Donor-reactive sequences fell more than third party-reactive ones, suggesting partial deletion.

CDR1 and CDR2 from the germline V gene are SGHTA and FQGNSA. The CDR3 length is 16 residues. Germline trimming cut 1 base from V and 4 bases from J; bases unmatched to any gene: 4. V is TRBV7-2 and J is TRBJ1-2; the match to TRBD1 covers 12 bases. The receptor's source is a human donor who received a liver transplant. This sample comprised CD4+ T cells from blood, obtained before liver transplant. CDR3 protein: CASSLEGQGAGYGYTF. The CDR3 DNA follows: TGTGCCAGCAGCTTAGAGGGACAGGGGGCAGGCTATGGCTACACCTTC.